This TCR beta chain was sequenced during a study of identical twins. A remark on this clonotype: What it binds is unknown.

TCRdb called the 5' RACE reads again in MiXCR, with one record for every CDR3 protein. The sample lists hundreds of thousands of distinct CDR3 sequences, about 20% occurring once. Germline trimming cut 5 bases from V and 7 bases from J; bases unmatched to any gene: 14. This CDR3 is built from 17 residues. The germline gives CDR1 SEHNR, CDR2 FQNEAQ (reference sequence). Broader study findings: It was out-of-frame TCR alpha sharing in monozygotic twins that models underestimated.

The same sample was also used in a study of T cells expressing NK-cell markers. From that study: The sequencing cohort of eight donors included seven HCMV-seropositive individuals and one seronegative individual.

V usage is TRBV7-9 and J usage is TRBJ2-4, with 10 nucleotides matching TRBD2. This clonotype was sampled from a woman younger than 35 in good health. The source material was PBMCs. The CDR3 sequence: CASSPWTSGPTGNIQYF. The CDR3 nucleotides read TGTGCCAGCAGCCCCTGGACTAGCGGCCCAACGGGGAACATTCAGTACTTC.